One T cell receptor (beta chain) is described in this entry. The CDR3 consists of 20 residues. Between the trimmed V and J ends, which lost 1 base and 0 bases, there was a span of 21 bases. Germline V gene lookup returns CDR1 MNHEY and CDR2 SMNVEV (reference sequence). Repertoires were generated with immunoSEQ multiplex PCR, while TCRdb's copy carries only in-frame clones and drops some. This table has around 16,000 clones, approximately 81% appearing once. The source of the sample is a study of ipilimumab plus nivolumab after autologous stem cell transplantation. About the study: A median of about eight nivolumab and 4 to 6 ipilimumab doses were given.

The sequencing here drew on PBMCs, taken in a trial of ipilimumab plus nivolumab as post-transplant consolidation. The origin of this receptor is a male donor with diffuse large B-cell lymphoma. V usage is TRBV27 and J usage is TRBJ1-4, with a weak D call TRBD1 (6 bases). CDR3: CASSLFSPQGLDATNEKLFF. The CDR3 nucleotides are TGTGCCAGCAGTTTATTTTCCCCACAGGGTCTAGATGCAACTAATGAAAAACTGTTTTTT.